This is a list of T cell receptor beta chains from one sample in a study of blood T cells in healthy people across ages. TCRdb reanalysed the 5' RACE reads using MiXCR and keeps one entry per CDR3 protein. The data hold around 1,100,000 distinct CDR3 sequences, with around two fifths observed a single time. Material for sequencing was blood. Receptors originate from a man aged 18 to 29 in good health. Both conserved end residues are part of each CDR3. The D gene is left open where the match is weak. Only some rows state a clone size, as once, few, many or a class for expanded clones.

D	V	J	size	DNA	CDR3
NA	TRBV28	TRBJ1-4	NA	TGTGCCAGCAGCTTCTCCCAGGGGCCAGGGGAAAAACTGTTTTTT	CASSFSQGPGEKLFF
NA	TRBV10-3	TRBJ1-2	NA	TGTGCCATCAGTGAGACACAGGTCCCGCACGATGGCTACACCTTC	CAISETQVPHDGYTF
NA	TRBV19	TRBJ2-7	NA	TGTGCCAGTAGTATAAAGGGCGACGAGCAGTACTTC	CASSIKGDEQYF
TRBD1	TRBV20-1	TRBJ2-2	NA	TGCAGTGCTAGGGCCCTCGGACAGGGCAACACCGGGGAGCTGTTTTTT	CSARALGQGNTGELFF
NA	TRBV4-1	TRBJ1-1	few	TGCGCCAGCAGCCAAGATGGGACAAAAGCTTTCTTT	CASSQDGTKAFF
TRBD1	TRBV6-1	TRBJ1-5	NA	TGTGCCAGCAGTGCGTCCGGGACAGGGGTGAGTCAGCCCCAGCATTTT	CASSASGTGVSQPQHF
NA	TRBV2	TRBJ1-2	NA	TGTGCCAGCAGTCCCCGCCGCGGGGACACCTATGGCTACACCTTC	CASSPRRGDTYGYTF
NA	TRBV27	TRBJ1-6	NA	TGTGCCAGCAGTTTTATGGAGGGGGTTAATTCACCCCTCCACTTT	CASSFMEGVNSPLHF
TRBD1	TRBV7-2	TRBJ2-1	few	TGTGCCAGCAGCGTGGGACAGGGTATGAATGAGCAGTTCTTC	CASSVGQGMNEQFF
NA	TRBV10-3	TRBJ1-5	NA	TGTGCCGTCGCGGCACCTAATCAGCCCCAGCATTTT	CAVAAPNQPQHF
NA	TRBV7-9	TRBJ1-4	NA	TGTGCCAGCAGCTTGGCGACAGAAACTAATGAAAAACTGTTTTTT	CASSLATETNEKLFF
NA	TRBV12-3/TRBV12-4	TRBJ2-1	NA	TGTGCCAGCAGTTTTAAGGGTGGAGATGAGCAGTTCTTC	CASSFKGGDEQFF
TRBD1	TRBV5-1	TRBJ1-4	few	TGCGCCAGCAGCTCAGGGGGTCTCAATGAAAAACTGTTTTTT	CASSSGGLNEKLFF
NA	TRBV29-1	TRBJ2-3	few	TGCAGCGTTGTAATGATTGGTAAGCGGCAGCCAGATACGCAGTATTTT	CSVVMIGKRQPDTQYF
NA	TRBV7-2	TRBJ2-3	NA	TGTGCCAGCAGCTCAATGATGGGCACAGATACGCAGTATTTT	CASSSMMGTDTQYF
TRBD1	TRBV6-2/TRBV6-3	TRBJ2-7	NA	TGTGCCAGCCGTCCAGGGGGCGGCGAGCAGTACTTC	CASRPGGGEQYF
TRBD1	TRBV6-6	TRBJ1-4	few	TGTGCCAGCAGTTGGACAGGTCGCGGAAGTGAAAAACTGTTTTTT	CASSWTGRGSEKLFF